This T cell receptor (beta chain) was sequenced for a study of PD-L1 blockade in urothelial cancer. About the research overall: Administration of atezolizumab to patients began in about 2014, at 1,200 mg intravenously every 3 weeks. Most patients, about 85% of the roughly 29, were males with bladder-origin cancer. Investigators checked blood 3 weeks (second dose) and 6 weeks after treatment start. A median blood sample held about 140,000 T cells and about 89,000 unique TCRs.

CDR1 is SNHLY and CDR2 is FYNNEI in the germline V gene. This CDR3 comprises 14 residues. V was shortened by 5 bases and J by 0 bases, with 11 bases between the two germline ends. Sequencing used immunoSEQ multiplex PCR; TCRdb keeps in-frame clones, though not all of them. Here the sample spans 45,000 or so clones, roughly four fifths being singletons. The chain employs TRBV2 and TRBJ2-7; D is possibly TRBD2 (6 bases). The input for sequencing was PBMCs, taken around atezolizumab (anti-PD-L1) treatment. The TCR originated in a man in his 70s with urothelial cancer. The CDR3 protein is CASSFPGLSYEQYF. CDR3 coding DNA: TGTGCCAGCAGTTTCCCGGGACTCTCCTACGAGCAGTACTTC. The full variable domain, completed using reference TRBV2 and TRBJ2-7, is EPEVTQTPSHQVTQMGQEVILRCVPISNHLYFYWYRQILGQKVEFLVSFYNNEISEKSEIFDDQFSVERPDGSNFTLKIRSTKLEDSAMYFCASSFPGLSYEQYFGPGTRLTVT.